Reported below is one T cell receptor (beta chain). Its specificity is unknown. This table comes from immunoSEQ multiplex PCR, and its TCRdb copy is limited to in-frame clones, with some not included. This sample has more than 50,000 clones, with about 76% found just once. The data were taken from a study of OX40 agonist ivuxolimab in advanced cancers. Whole-study context: Three patients, one with hepatocellular carcinoma and two with cutaneous melanoma, responded partially.

Notes on the study in general: Expanded clones tended on average to be more numerous among CD8+ T cells than CD4+.

Trimming pared 8 bases from V and 2 bases from J, leaving 9 bases between. The CDR3 is 12 residues long. Germline loops: CDR1 MNHNS, CDR2 SASEGT. This rearrangement joins TRBV6-1 to TRBJ1-2, with D unresolved. The material sequenced was CD4+ or CD8+ T cells sorted from blood, taken in a trial of the OX40 agonist ivuxolimab. The TCR sequence derives from an adult with an advanced solid tumor such as melanoma, head and neck, liver or kidney cancer. Written as DNA, the CDR3 is TGTGCCAGCCAGGCCGGGAACTATGGCTACACCTTC. The encoded protein is CASQAGNYGYTF.